This T cell receptor beta chain was observed in a study of blood T cell repertoires in COVID-19. Study-level background: T cells, B-cell-depleted T cells, or PBMCs supplied cDNA or gDNA.

In the source study's methods: Estimated nucleated cell counts came from reference gene primer amplification. TCRdb's table, derived via immunoSEQ multiplex PCR, lists solely in-frame clones and lacks some. That table supplies the V and J calls and clone size; D and trimming were determined from the DNA. This sample yields about 90,000 clones, of which 80% are seen a single time; about 9.4% belongs to the top ten. The CDR3 runs 12 residues. V lost 2 bases and J 8 bases, leaving 6 bases between the germline ends. CDR1 is MNHEY, CDR2 SVGAGI, per germline. Sequenced input: peripheral blood. The TCR sequence derives from a woman between 65 and 79 years old with acute or convalescent COVID-19. V and J are TRBV6-5 and TRBJ1-4; D is unclear. CDR3 loop: CASSYLQEKLFF. CDR3 bases: TGTGCCAGCAGTTACCTCCAGGAAAAACTGTTTTTT.